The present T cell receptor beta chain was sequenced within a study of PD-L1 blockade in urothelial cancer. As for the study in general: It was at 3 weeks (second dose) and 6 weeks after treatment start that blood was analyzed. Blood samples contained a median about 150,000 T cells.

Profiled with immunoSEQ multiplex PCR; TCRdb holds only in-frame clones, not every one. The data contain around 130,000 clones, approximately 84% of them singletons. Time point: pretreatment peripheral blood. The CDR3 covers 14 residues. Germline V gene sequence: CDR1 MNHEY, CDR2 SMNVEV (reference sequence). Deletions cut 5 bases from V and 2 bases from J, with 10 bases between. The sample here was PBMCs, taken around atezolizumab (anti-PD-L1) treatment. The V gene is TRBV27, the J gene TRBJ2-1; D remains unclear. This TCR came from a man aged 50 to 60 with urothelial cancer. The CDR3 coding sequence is TGTGCCAGCAGTAAACTCCTCCCCTACAATGAGCAGTTCTTC. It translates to CASSKLLPYNEQFF.